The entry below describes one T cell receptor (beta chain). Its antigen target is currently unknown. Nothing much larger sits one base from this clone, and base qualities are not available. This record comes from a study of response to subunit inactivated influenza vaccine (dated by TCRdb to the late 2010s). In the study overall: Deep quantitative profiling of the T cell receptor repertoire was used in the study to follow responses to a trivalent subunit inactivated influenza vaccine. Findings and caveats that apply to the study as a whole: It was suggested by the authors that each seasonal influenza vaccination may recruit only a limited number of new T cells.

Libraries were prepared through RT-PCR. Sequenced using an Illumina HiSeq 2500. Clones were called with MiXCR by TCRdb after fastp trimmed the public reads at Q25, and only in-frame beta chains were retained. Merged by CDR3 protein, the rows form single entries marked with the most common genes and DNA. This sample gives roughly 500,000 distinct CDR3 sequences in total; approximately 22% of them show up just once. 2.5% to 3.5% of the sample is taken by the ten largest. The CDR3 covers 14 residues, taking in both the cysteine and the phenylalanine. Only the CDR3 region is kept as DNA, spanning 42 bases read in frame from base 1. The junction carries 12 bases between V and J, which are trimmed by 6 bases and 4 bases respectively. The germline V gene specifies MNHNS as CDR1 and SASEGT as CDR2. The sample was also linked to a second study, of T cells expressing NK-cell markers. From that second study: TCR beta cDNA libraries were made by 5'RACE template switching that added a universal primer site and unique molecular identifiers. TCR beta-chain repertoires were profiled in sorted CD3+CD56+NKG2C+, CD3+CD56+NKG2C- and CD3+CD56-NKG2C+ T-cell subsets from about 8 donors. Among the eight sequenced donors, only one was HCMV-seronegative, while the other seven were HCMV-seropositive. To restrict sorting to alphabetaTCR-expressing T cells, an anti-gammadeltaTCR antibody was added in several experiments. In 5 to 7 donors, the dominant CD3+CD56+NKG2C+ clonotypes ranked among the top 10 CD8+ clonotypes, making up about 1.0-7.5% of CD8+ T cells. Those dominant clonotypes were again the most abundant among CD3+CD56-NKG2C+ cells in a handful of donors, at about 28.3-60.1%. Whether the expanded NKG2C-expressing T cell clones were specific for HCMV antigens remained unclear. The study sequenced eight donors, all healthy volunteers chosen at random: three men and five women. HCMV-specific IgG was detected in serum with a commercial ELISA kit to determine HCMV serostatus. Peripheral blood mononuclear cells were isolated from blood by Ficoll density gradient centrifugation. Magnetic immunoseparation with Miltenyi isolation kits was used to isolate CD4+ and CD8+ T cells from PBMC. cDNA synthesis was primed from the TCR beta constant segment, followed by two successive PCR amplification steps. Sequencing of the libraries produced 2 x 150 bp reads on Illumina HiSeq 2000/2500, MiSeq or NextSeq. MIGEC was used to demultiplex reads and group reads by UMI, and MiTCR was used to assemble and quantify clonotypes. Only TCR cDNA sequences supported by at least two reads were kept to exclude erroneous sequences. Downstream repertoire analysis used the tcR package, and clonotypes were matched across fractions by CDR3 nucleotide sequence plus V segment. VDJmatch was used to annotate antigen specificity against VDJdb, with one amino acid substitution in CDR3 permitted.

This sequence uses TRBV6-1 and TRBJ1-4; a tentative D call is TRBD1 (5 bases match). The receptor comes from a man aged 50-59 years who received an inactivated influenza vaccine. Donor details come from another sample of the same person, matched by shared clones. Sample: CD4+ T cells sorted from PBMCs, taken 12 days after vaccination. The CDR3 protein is CASRRDVGNEKLFF. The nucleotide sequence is TGTGCCAGCAGACGGGACGTGGGTAATGAAAAACTGTTTTTT.